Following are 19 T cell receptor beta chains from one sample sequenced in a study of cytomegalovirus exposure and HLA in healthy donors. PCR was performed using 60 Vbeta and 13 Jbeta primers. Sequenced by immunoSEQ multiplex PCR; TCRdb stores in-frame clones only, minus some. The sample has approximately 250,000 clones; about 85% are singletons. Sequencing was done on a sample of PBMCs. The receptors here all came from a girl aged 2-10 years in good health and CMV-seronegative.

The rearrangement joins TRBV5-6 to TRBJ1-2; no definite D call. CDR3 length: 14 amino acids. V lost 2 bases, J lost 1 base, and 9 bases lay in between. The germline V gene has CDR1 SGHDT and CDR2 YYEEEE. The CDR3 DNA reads TGTGCCAGCAGCTTATATCGCAGTAACTATGGCTACACCTTC. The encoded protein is CASSLYRSNYGYTF.

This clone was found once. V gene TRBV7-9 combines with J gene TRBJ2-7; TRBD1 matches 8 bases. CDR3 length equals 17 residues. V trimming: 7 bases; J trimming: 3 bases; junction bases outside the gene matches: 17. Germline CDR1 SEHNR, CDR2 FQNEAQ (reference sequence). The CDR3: CASTPPPDRAFYYEQYF. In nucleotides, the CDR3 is TGTGCCAGCACCCCGCCCCCGGACAGGGCGTTTTACTACGAGCAGTACTTC.

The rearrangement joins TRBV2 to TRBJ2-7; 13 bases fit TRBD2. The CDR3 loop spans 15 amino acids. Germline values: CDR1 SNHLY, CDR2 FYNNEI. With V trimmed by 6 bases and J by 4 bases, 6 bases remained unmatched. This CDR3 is CASRKGLAGEYEQYF. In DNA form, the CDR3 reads TGTGCCAGCAGGAAAGGACTAGCGGGAGAATACGAGCAGTACTTC.

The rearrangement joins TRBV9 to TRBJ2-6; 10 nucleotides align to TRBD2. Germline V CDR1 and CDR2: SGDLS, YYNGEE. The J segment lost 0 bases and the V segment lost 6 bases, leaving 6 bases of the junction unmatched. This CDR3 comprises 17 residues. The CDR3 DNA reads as TGTGCCAGCACCTGGACTAGCGGTAGCTCTGGGGCCAACGTCCTGACTTTC. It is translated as CASTWTSGSSGANVLTF. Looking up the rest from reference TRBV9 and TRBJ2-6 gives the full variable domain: DSGVTQTPKHLITATGQRVTLRCSPRSGDLSVYWYQQSLDQGLQFLIQYYNGEERAKGNILERFSAQQFPDLHSELNLSSLELGDSALYFCASTWTSGSSGANVLTFGAGSRLTVL.

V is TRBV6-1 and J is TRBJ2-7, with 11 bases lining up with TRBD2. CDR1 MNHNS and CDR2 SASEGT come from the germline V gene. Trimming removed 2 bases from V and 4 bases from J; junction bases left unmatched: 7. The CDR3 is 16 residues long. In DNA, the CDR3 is TGTGCCAGCAGTGAAAGAGCTGGGACTAGCGGATACGAGCAGTACTTC. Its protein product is CASSERAGTSGYEQYF.

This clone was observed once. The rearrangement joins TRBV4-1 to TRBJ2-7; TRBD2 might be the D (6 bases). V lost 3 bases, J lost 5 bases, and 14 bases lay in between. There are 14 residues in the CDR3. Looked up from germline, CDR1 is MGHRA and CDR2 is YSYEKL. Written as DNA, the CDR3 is TGCGCCAGCAGCCAGAGCTGGAGGGACCACGAGCAGTACTTC. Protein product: CASSQSWRDHEQYF.

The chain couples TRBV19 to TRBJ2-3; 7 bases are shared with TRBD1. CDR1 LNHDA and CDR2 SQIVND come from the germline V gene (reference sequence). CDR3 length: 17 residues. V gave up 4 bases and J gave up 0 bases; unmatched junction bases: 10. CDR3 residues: CASSRDSGWQSTDTQYF. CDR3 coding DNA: TGTGCCAGTAGTAGGGACAGCGGCTGGCAAAGCACAGATACGCAGTATTTT.

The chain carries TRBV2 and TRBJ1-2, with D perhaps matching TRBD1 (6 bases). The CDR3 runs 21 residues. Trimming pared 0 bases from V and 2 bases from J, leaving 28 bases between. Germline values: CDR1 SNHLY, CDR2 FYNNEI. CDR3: CASSEAPRRGGAGSGNYGYTF. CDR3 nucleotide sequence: TGTGCCAGCAGTGAAGCCCCCAGAAGGGGGGGCGCGGGATCCGGGAACTATGGCTACACCTTC.

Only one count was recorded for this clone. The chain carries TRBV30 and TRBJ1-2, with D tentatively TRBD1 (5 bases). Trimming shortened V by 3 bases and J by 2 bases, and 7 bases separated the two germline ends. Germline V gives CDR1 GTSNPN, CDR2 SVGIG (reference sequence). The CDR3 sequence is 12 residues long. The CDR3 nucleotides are TGTGCCTGGAGCCCAGGGAACTATGGCTACACCTTC. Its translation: CAWSPGNYGYTF. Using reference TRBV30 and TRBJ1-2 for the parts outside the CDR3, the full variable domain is SQTIHQWPATLVQPVGSPLSLECTVEGTSNPNLYWYRQAAGRGLQLLFYSVGIGQISSEVPQNLSASRPQDRQFILSSKKLLLSDSGFYLCAWSPGNYGYTFGSGTRLTVV.

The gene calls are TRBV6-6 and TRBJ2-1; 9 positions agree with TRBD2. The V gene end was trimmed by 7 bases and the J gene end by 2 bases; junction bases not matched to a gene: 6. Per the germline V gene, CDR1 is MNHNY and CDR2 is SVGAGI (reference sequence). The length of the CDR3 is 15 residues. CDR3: CASIPSSGTYNEQFF. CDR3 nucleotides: TGTGCCAGCATCCCCTCTAGCGGGACCTACAATGAGCAGTTCTTC.

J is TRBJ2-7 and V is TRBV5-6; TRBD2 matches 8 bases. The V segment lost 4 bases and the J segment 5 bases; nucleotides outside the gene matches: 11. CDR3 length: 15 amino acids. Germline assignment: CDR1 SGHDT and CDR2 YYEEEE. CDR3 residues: CASSPAGVIPHEQYF. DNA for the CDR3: TGTGCCAGCAGCCCAGCGGGAGTTATACCCCACGAGCAGTACTTC.

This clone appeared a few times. CDR3 sequence reads: CASYGGSEQYF. The CDR3 nucleotides are TGTGCCAGCTACGGGGGGAGCGAGCAGTACTTC. This chain uses TRBV2 with TRBJ2-7; 7 nucleotides match TRBD2. The V gene's germline CDR1 is SNHLY and CDR2 FYNNEI. The CDR3 is 11 residues long. Trimming at V came to 8 bases and at J to 6 bases, leaving 4 bases not matched to a gene.

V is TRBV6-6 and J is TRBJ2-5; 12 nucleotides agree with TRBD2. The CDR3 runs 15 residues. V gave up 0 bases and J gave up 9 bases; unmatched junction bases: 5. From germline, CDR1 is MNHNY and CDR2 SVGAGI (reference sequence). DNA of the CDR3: TGTGCCAGCAGTTACTCGATTTCTAGCGGGGGGGCCCAGTACTTC. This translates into CASSYSISSGGAQYF.

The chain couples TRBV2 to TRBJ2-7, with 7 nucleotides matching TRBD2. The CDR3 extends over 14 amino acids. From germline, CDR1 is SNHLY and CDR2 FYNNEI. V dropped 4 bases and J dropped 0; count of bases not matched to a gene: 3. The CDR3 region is CASSGGTTSYEQYF. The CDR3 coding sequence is TGTGCCAGCAGTGGGGGGACTACCTCCTACGAGCAGTACTTC. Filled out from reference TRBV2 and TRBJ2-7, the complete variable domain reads EPEVTQTPSHQVTQMGQEVILRCVPISNHLYFYWYRQILGQKVEFLVSFYNNEISEKSEIFDDQFSVERPDGSNFTLKIRSTKLEDSAMYFCASSGGTTSYEQYFGPGTRLTVT.

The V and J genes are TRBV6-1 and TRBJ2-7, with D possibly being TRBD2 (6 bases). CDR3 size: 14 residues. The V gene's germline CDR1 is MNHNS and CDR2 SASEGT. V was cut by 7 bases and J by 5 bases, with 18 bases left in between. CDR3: CASTLGGDHNEQYF. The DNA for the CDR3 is TGTGCCAGCACCCTTGGCGGGGATCACAACGAGCAGTACTTC.

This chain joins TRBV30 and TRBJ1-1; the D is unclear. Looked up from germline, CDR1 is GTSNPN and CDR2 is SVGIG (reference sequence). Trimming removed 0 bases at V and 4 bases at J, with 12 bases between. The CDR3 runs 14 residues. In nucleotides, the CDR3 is TGTGCCTGGAGTGTACAGTATGTGACCACTGAAGCTTTCTTT. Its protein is CAWSVQYVTTEAFF.

CDR3 amino acids: CASSSPGTGYGSPLHF. The CDR3 region has the DNA TGTGCCAGCAGCTCACCCGGGACAGGGTACGGTTCACCCCTCCACTTT. This chain connects TRBV5-4 to TRBJ1-6, with 9 bases fitting TRBD1. J gave up 9 bases and V 3 bases, and 10 bases lay outside the gene matches. The V gene's germline CDR1 is SGHNT and CDR2 YYREEE (reference sequence). The CDR3 has 16 residues.

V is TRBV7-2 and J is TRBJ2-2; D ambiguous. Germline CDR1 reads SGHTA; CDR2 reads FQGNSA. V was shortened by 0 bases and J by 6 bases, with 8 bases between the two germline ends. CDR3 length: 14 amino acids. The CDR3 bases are TGTGCCAGCAGCTTAGCCTCGGTCGCCGGGGAGCTGTTTTTT. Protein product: CASSLASVAGELFF.

CDR3 in DNA: TGCGCCAGCAGCCGATCACAGGGAACCCCCTACGAGCAGTACTTC. Its translation is CASSRSQGTPYEQYF. The genes are TRBV4-1 and TRBJ2-7; D possibly corresponds to TRBD1 (6 bases). Trimming took off 4 bases at V and 2 bases at J, with 15 bases between the two ends. Germline V CDR1 and CDR2: MGHRA, YSYEKL. This CDR3 has 15 amino acids.